These 15 T cell receptor beta chains originate from one sample sequenced in a study of beta chain features in type 1 diabetes. The study reverse transcribed the entire isolated RNA, so it sequenced expressed TCRB transcripts. Libraries were prepared by immunoSEQ multiplex PCR; TCRdb keeps only in-frame clonotypes and omits some of them. The sample holds approximately 380,000 clones, roughly 15% seen once. The specimen sequenced was naive CD4+ T cells from blood. The receptors stem from a woman aged 18-35 years in good health.

This clone was counted between two and nine times. The chain couples TRBV4-1 to TRBJ2-1; perhaps TRBD2 as D (6 bases). The V gene lost 1 base and the J gene lost 0 bases, with 19 bases spanning the gap. The CDR3 is made up of 19 amino acids. CDR1 MGHRA and CDR2 YSYEKL come from the germline V gene. The CDR3 nucleotides read TGCGCCAGCAGCCAAGGGCCCATAATAGCGGTGAGCTCCTACAATGAGCAGTTCTTC. This translates into CASSQGPIIAVSSYNEQFF.

The chain is built from TRBV2 and TRBJ2-6, with 7 bases matching TRBD1. Germline CDR1 reads SNHLY; CDR2 reads FYNNEI. The junction had 8 bases not matched to a gene; V was cut back by 6 bases and J by 0 bases. This CDR3 region has 17 residues. The CDR3: CASRRDSVISGANVLTF. DNA for the CDR3: TGTGCCAGCAGACGGGACAGCGTGATCTCTGGGGCCAACGTCCTGACTTTC.

V is TRBV25-1 and J is TRBJ2-2, with 8 bases fitting TRBD1. CDR3 length equals 16 residues. CDR1 and CDR2 (germline): MGHDK, SYGVNS. V was pared by 6 bases and J by 5 bases, with 11 bases of the junction left unmatched. The CDR3 is CASSLTGTGVTGELFF. Here the CDR3 DNA reads TGTGCCAGCAGCCTAACCGGGACAGGCGTTACCGGGGAGCTGTTTTTT.

This clone has a single count. The V gene is TRBV5-1, the J gene TRBJ2-5; 7 bases agree with TRBD2. The germline V gene has CDR1 SGHRS and CDR2 YFSETQ. The CDR3 contains 13 residues. V lost 5 bases and J lost 5; bases outside the gene matches: 6. CDR3 residues: CASRERGGETQYF. CDR3 nucleotide sequence: TGCGCCAGCAGAGAAAGGGGAGGGGAGACCCAGTACTTC.

This clone was picked up a small number of times. The V and J genes are TRBV7-6 and TRBJ2-7; 8 bases agree with TRBD1. The germline V gene encodes CDR1 SGHVS and CDR2 FNYEAQ. The CDR3 runs 13 residues. V shed 3 bases, J shed 6 bases, and the junction held 4 bases outside the gene matches. The CDR3 reads CASSFLQGGEQYF. The CDR3, as DNA: TGTGCCAGCAGCTTCCTACAGGGGGGCGAGCAGTACTTC.

This clone has a handful of counts. The chain recombines TRBV29-1 with TRBJ2-5, with D perhaps matching TRBD2 (6 bases). Per germline, CDR1 SQVTM and CDR2 ANQGSEA. V was shortened by 1 base and J by 3 bases, with 12 bases between the two germline ends. The CDR3 contains 14 residues. The CDR3 DNA reads TGCAGCGTTGAAGGGCTAGCGCGAAAAGAGACCCAGTACTTC. Amino acid sequence: CSVEGLARKETQYF.

This clone was recorded a few times. This chain links TRBV7-9 with TRBJ2-3; 9 bases fit TRBD2. This CDR3 comprises 14 residues. V lost 3 bases and J lost 5; bases outside the gene matches: 3. In germline, CDR1 is SEHNR, CDR2 FQNEAQ (reference sequence). This CDR3 is CASSFSGSEDTQYF. As DNA, the CDR3 is TGTGCCAGCAGCTTTAGCGGGAGTGAAGATACGCAGTATTTT.

This clone was picked up a small number of times. V gene TRBV27 combines with J gene TRBJ2-3; 7 nucleotides align to TRBD1. The CDR3 contains 14 residues. Unmatched junction bases numbered 8, after V lost 7 bases and J lost 4 bases. Germline V CDR1 and CDR2: MNHEY, SMNVEV (reference sequence). The CDR3 DNA reads TGTGCCAGCAAACCGGGACAGAGGCCAGATACGCAGTATTTT. The encoded protein is CASKPGQRPDTQYF.

V usage is TRBV14 and J usage is TRBJ2-5; D not resolved. Germline CDR1 is SGHDN and CDR2 is FVKESK. The CDR3 length is 14 residues. V dropped 3 bases and J dropped 2 bases, with 10 bases sitting between them. The CDR3 DNA sequence: TGTGCCAGCAGCCAGAGGCGCCGGCAAGAGACCCAGTACTTC. Protein sequence: CASSQRRRQETQYF.

The sample holds a few counts of this clone. This chain connects TRBV29-1 to TRBJ2-7; D possibly corresponds to TRBD2 (5 bases). The ends were cut back, 6 bases at V and 4 bases at J, with 10 bases in the middle. The CDR3 has 11 amino acids. The germline CDR1 and CDR2 sequences are SQVTM and ANQGSEA. As DNA, the CDR3 is TGCAGCGTCCGGACGGGATACGAGCAGTACTTC. Translated, it gives CSVRTGYEQYF.

V gene TRBV27 combines with J gene TRBJ2-2, with a weak D call TRBD1 (6 bases). Trimming removed 6 bases at V and 4 bases at J, with 12 bases between. CDR1 and CDR2 from the germline V gene are MNHEY and SMNVEV (reference sequence). The CDR3 consists of 14 residues. The CDR3 region is CASSYRAVTGELFF. In nucleotides, the CDR3 is TGTGCCAGCAGCTACAGGGCTGTCACCGGGGAGCTGTTTTTT.

The table lists this clone with a few counts. J is TRBJ1-1 and V is TRBV27; 7 bases fit TRBD1. V gave up 5 bases and J gave up 0 bases; unmatched junction bases: 3. CDR1 MNHEY and CDR2 SMNVEV come from the germline V gene (reference sequence). The CDR3 has 14 amino acids. The CDR3 sequence: CASSPTGLNTEAFF. CDR3 sequence (DNA): TGTGCCAGCAGTCCGACAGGGCTGAACACTGAAGCTTTCTTT.

The chain is built from TRBV28 and TRBJ2-3; 8 bases match TRBD1. Germline CDR1 reads MDHEN; CDR2 reads SYDVKM. CDR3 length: 15 residues. Trimming removed 6 bases from V and 5 bases from J; junction bases left unmatched: 10. For the CDR3, the DNA is TGTGCCAGCAGAGAACAGGGGGTTTCCTTAGATACGCAGTATTTT. As protein: CASREQGVSLDTQYF.

This chain connects TRBV15 to TRBJ1-4, with TRBD1 as a possible D gene (5 bases). CDR3 length: 15 amino acids. Germline V gene sequence: CDR1 LNHNV, CDR2 YYDKDF (reference sequence). V shed 4 bases and J shed 3 bases, with 12 bases lying between them. This CDR3 is CATSNGGTANEKLFF. The CDR3 coding sequence is TGTGCCACCAGCAACGGGGGAACGGCTAATGAAAAACTGTTTTTT.

On this clone itself: Other DNA sequences of this sample code for an identical CDR3. The J gene is TRBJ2-7, the V gene TRBV9; TRBD1 agrees at 8 bases. The CDR3 spans 14 residues. CDR1 SGDLS and CDR2 YYNGEE come from the germline V gene. The V segment lost 3 bases and the J segment 2 bases; nucleotides outside the gene matches: 4. The DNA of the CDR3 is TGTGCCAGCAGCGCTGGACAGGGCCCCTACGAGCAGTACTTC. Translated: CASSAGQGPYEQYF.